The clone carrying this TCR beta chain showed up many times. The antigen remains unidentified. As for time point: blood at routine non-recurrence follow-up after resection. Between the trimmed V and J ends, which lost 4 bases and 1 base, there was a span of 7 bases. This CDR3 is built from 13 residues. From the 5' RACE reads, TCRdb called clonotypes with MiXCR, one entry per CDR3 protein. The top ten hold approximately 17% of the sample, which has 42,000 or so distinct CDR3 sequences, roughly 10% seen once. This specimen belongs to a study of spatial heterogeneity in lung cancer. Whole-study context: The cohort: 70 to 85 early-stage, untreated non-small cell lung cancer patients. Sequenced were any available follow-up PBMC samples, which had been obtained a median of around two years after resection. Study-level results: In blood, ubiquitous expanded tumor TCRs appeared more at resection than follow-up.

V is TRBV12-3 or TRBV12-4 and J is TRBJ1-1; a possible D gene is TRBD1 (5 bases). The specimen was PBMCs, collected at follow-up. This sequence was found in a female donor with early-stage non-small cell lung cancer. The CDR3 nucleotides read TGTGCCAGCAGTTGGGGGAGGAACACTGAAGCTTTCTTT. This codes for CASSWGRNTEAFF.